This T cell receptor (beta chain) emerged from a study of blood T cell repertoires in COVID-19. The wider study: Whether acute or convalescent, the COVID-19 samples came from the United States, Italy and Spain. Sources were T cells, B-cell-depleted T cells, or PBMCs; the material itself was cDNA or gDNA.

The V segment lost 3 bases and the J segment 4 bases; nucleotides outside the gene matches: 10. Germline assignment: CDR1 SGDLS and CDR2 YYNGEE. This CDR3 is 16 amino acids long. Per the original data handling: Amplification of reference gene primers provided the estimated nucleated cell counts. Using immunoSEQ multiplex PCR, the repertoire was profiled, and TCRdb retains in-frame clones only, with some absent. The D gene and trimming were derived from the DNA, and the V and J assignments and clone size from that table. The table records about 99,000 clones, about 86% of them present only once. The specimen sequenced was peripheral blood. The chain employs TRBV9 and TRBJ1-3; TRBD1 matches 7 bases. This receptor was obtained from a woman aged 55-70 years in a cohort sampled during active or convalescent COVID-19. CDR3 nucleotide sequence: TGTGCCAGCAGCGCCTGGTCGACAGGGTTCGGAAACACCATATATTTT. Translating it yields CASSAWSTGFGNTIYF. Filled out from reference TRBV9 and TRBJ1-3, the complete variable domain reads DSGVTQTPKHLITATGQRVTLRCSPRSGDLSVYWYQQSLDQGLQFLIQYYNGEERAKGNILERFSAQQFPDLHSELNLSSLELGDSALYFCASSAWSTGFGNTIYFGEGSWLTVV.